This T cell receptor (beta chain) comes out of a study of tumor and adjacent non-tumor tissue in lung cancer. Study-level points and caveats: Tumor TCR diversity, when higher, was linked to shorter survival.

TCRbeta libraries were built with three rounds of nested PCR, modified from ARM-PCR. TCRdb re-derived calls from the multiplex PCR reads in MiXCR, one entry per CDR3 protein. The table records about 77,000 distinct CDR3 sequences, more than 65% of them present only once. About this clonotype itself: Its antigen is undetermined. At one end, the junction sequence differs from germline, possibly due to a read error.

The template was RNA from unsorted bulk tissue. Distant lung tissue was collected more than 3 cm away from the tumor edge. The specimen was distant non-tumor lung tissue. This receptor was identified in a man between 70 and 80 years old with non-small cell lung cancer.

CDR3 protein: CASRTYRDKNSPVHF. The CDR3 DNA follows: TGTGCCAGCAGAACCTACCGGGACAAAAATTCACCCGTCCACTTT. The rearrangement links TRBV6-5 to TRBJ1-6; tentatively, D is TRBD1 (6 bases). The CDR3 totals 15 residues. The germline V gene has CDR1 MNHEY and CDR2 SVGAGI.